Below, one T cell receptor (beta chain) is given with its context. V trimming: 4 bases; J trimming: 7 bases; junction bases outside the gene matches: 8. Germline V gene data show CDR1 as SEHNR and CDR2 as FQNEAQ (reference sequence). The CDR3 length is 14 residues. This sample was taken from a study of cytomegalovirus exposure and HLA in healthy donors. The method was immunoSEQ multiplex PCR; TCRdb's version includes in-frame clones alone and lacks a portion of them. This repertoire shows about 68,000 clones, around 97% found once; its top ten account for 2.4%. Separate from the roughly 670-subject first cohort, the approximately 120-subject validation cohort was the one that the donors belonged to.

This sequence joins TRBV7-9 and TRBJ2-7, with 9 bases that match TRBD2. Sequenced sample: PBMCs. The sequence derives from a man between 18 and 29 years old in good health and CMV-seronegative. In DNA, the CDR3 is TGTGCCAGCAGCTATAGCGGGAGAACGGGAGAGCAGTACTTC. This gives the protein CASSYSGRTGEQYF.